This TCR beta chain was sequenced for a study of blood T cell repertoires in COVID-19. Study information: Samples came from the United States, Italy and Spain, spanning acute and convalescent COVID-19.

Clones were read by immunoSEQ multiplex PCR, and TCRdb kept only the in-frame ones, dropping some. The repertoire has approximately 160,000 clones, approximately 80% of them found once; the top ten carry around 8.4%. The CDR3 is 15 amino acids. J gave up 8 bases and V 6 bases, and 8 bases lay outside the gene matches. CDR1 and CDR2 (germline): ENHRY, SYGVKD. This chain links TRBV10-3 with TRBJ1-4; 11 bases are shared with TRBD1. The sample taken for sequencing was peripheral blood. The origin of this receptor is a woman of 80 years or more with active or convalescent COVID-19. Here the CDR3 DNA reads TGTGCCATCAGCGCCGAGGGACAGGGGGTAGAAAAACTGTTTTTT. The encoded protein is CAISAEGQGVEKLFF.